This T cell receptor beta chain stems from a study of blood T cell repertoires in COVID-19. Background on the study: The United States, Italy and Spain supplied acute and convalescent COVID-19 samples. In each case, the material was cDNA or gDNA derived from T cells, B-cell-depleted T cells, or PBMCs.

In the original processing: By means of reference gene primer amplification, nucleated cell counts were estimated. This table comes from immunoSEQ multiplex PCR, and its TCRdb copy is limited to in-frame clones, with some not included. The DNA gave D and trimming, while V, J and clone size come from that table. The sample shows just over 150,000 clones, 85% of them seen only once. The sample holds a few counts of this clone. The sequence was obtained from a human donor with acute or convalescent COVID-19. The donor label of this sample is uncertain. The sequencing sample was made of peripheral blood.

The CDR3 is CASVSPFGEKLFF. The CDR3 region has the DNA TGTGCCAGCGTAAGCCCCTTCGGTGAAAAACTGTTTTTT. The chain uses TRBV27 and TRBJ1-4; D remains ambiguous. In germline, CDR1 is MNHEY, CDR2 SMNVEV (reference sequence). V was clipped by 8 bases and J by 7 bases, with 14 bases between them. The CDR3 sequence is 13 residues long.